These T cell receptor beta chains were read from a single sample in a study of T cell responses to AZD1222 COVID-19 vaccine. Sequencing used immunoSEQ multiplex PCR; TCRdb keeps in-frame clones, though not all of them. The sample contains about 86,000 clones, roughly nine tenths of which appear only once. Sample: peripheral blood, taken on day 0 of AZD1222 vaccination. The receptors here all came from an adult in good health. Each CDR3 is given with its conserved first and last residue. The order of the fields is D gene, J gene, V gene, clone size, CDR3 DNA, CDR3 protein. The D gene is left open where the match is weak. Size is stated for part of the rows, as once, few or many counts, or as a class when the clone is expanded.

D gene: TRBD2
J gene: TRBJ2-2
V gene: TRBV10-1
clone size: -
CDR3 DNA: TGCGCCAGCAGCCTAGCGGACGTCACCGGGGAGCTGTTTTTT
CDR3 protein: CASSLADVTGELFF

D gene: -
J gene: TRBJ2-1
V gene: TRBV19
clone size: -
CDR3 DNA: TGTGCCAGTAGTATAGACTATACGAATGAGCAGTTCTTC
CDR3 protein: CASSIDYTNEQFF

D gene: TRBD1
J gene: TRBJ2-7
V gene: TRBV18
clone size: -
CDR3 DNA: TGTGCCAGCTCACCCAGGACAGGGGTAGGTAACGAGCAGTACTTC
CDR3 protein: CASSPRTGVGNEQYF

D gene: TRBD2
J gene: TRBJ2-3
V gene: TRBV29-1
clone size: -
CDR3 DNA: TGCAGCCTTCGATTGCGGGAGGGTCTGGATACGCAGTATTTT
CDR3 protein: CSLRLREGLDTQYF

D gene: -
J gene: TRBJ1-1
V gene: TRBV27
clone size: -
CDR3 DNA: TGTGCCAGCAGGGAACAAGGGGTGAGCACTGAAGCTTTCTTT
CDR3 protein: CASREQGVSTEAFF

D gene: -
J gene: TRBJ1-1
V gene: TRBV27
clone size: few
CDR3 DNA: TGTGCCAGCAGTTTAGCCAGGGTCGGCACTGAAGCTTTCTTT
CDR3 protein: CASSLARVGTEAFF

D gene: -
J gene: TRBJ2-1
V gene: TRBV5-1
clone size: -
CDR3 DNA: TGCGCCAGCAGCGCGGGACATCACTACAATGAGCAGTTCTTC
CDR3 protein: CASSAGHHYNEQFF

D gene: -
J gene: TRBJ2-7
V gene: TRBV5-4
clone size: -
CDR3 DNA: TGTGCCAGCAGCTTGGACCGAGGCGTCTACGAGCAGTACTTC
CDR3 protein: CASSLDRGVYEQYF

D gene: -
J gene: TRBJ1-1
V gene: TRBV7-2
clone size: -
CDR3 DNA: TGTGCCAGCAGCTCTTCGGGACTGATGAACACTGAAGCTTTCTTT
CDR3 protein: CASSSSGLMNTEAFF

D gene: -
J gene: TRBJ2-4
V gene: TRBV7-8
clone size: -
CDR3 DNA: TGTGCCAGCAGCCAGCAGACAGAGGGGATACTGGGCATTCAGTACTTC
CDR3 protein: CASSQQTEGILGIQYF

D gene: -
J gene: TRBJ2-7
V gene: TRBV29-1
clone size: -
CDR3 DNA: TGCAGCGCCTCCGGGACACCCTACGAGCAGTACTTC
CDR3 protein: CSASGTPYEQYF

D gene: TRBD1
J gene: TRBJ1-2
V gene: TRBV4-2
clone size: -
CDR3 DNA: TGTGCCAGCAGCCAAGAGGCGAACAGGGGCATGAGCTATGGCTACACCTTC
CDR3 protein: CASSQEANRGMSYGYTF

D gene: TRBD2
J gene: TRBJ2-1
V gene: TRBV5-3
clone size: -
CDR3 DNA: TGTGCCAGAAGCTTATTGCCCCCTAGCGGGATGGTGTATGAGCAGTTCTTC
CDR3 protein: CARSLLPPSGMVYEQFF

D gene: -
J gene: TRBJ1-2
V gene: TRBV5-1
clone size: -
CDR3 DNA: TGCGCCAGCAGCTTGCGAGAGCACTATGGCTACACCTTC
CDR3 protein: CASSLREHYGYTF

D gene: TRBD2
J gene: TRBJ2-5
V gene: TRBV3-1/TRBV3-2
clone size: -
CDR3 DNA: TGTGCCAGCAGCCAAGATCCGGCTAGCGGGGGGATTTGGGAGACCCAGTACTTC
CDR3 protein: CASSQDPASGGIWETQYF

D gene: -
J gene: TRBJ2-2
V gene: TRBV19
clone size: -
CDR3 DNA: TGTGCCAGTACCGTTAAGAACACCGGGGAGCTGTTTTTT
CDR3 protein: CASTVKNTGELFF

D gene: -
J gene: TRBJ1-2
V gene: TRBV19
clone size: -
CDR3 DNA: TGTGCCAGTAGTACGGCACAGGGTTTGGCCTATGGCTACACCTTC
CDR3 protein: CASSTAQGLAYGYTF

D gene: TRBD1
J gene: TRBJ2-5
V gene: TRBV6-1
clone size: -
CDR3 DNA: TGTGCCAGCAGTGAACGGACAGGAGAAGTGACCCAGTACTTC
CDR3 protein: CASSERTGEVTQYF

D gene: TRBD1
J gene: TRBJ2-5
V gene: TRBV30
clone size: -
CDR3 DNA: TGTGCCTGGGCAGGGGGTTCCCGGGAGACCCAGTACTTC
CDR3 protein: CAWAGGSRETQYF

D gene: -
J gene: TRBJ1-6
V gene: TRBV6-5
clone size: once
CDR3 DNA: TGTGCCAGCAGTTACGGGGACCTCAATTCACCCCTCCACTTT
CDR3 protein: CASSYGDLNSPLHF

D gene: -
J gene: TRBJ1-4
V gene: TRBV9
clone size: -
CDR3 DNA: TGTGCCAGCAGCGCCCAGGCCGCAACTAATGAAAAACTGTTTTTT
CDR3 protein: CASSAQAATNEKLFF

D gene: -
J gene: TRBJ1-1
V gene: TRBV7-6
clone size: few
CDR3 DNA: TGTGCCAGCGAGAACCCTTCCGGGGCCTTGGGCACTGAAGCTTTCTTT
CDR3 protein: CASENPSGALGTEAFF

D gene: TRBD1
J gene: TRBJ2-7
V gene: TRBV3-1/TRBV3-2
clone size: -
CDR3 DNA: TGTGCCAGCAGCCATCAGGGGGCGCGCTACGAGCAGTACTTC
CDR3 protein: CASSHQGARYEQYF

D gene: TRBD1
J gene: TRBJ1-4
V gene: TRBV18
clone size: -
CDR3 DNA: TGTGCCAGCTCCCTCAGAGGGCAGGGGGATGAAAAACTGTTTTTT
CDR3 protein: CASSLRGQGDEKLFF

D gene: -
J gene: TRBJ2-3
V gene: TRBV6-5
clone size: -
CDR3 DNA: TGTGCCAGCAGTAGTGAAAGAGGTTATACGCAGTATTTT
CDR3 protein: CASSSERGYTQYF

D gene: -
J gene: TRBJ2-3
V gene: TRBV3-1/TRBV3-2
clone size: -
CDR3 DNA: TGTGCCAGCAGCCGTGGAGTCACAGATACGCAGTATTTT
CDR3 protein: CASSRGVTDTQYF